A selection of T cell receptor beta chains follows, all from one sample in a study of T cells in Graves' hyperthyroidism and ophthalmopathy. TCRdb passed the multiplex PCR reads through MiXCR, listing each CDR3 protein once. Found here are around 250,000 distinct CDR3 sequences, roughly 15% of them singletons; the top ten hold 13%. The sample consisted of blood. The receptors stem from a woman aged 35 to 49 with Graves' hyperthyroidism that later progressed to Graves' ophthalmopathy. Both conserved end residues are part of each CDR3. The order of the fields is J gene, D gene, V gene, clone size, CDR3 protein, CDR3 DNA. D genes are given only for firm matches. Part of the rows lack a size; the others show once, few, many or a class for expanded clones.

J: TRBJ2-2
D: .
V: TRBV3-1
size: .
CDR3: CASSQLGGLGGSGELFF
DNA: TGTGCCAGCAGCCAATTGGGGGGACTCGGAGGTAGCGGGGAGCTGTTTTTT

J: TRBJ2-1
D: .
V: TRBV19
size: .
CDR3: CASSEIVGGPDSFF
DNA: TGTGCCAGTAGCGAAATAGTCGGGGGGCCCGATTCATTCTTC

J: TRBJ2-7
D: TRBD1
V: TRBV29-1
size: many
CDR3: CSVSADRNSYEQYF
DNA: TGCAGCGTTTCCGCGGACAGGAACTCCTACGAGCAGTACTTC

J: TRBJ2-7
D: TRBD1
V: TRBV29-1
size: many
CDR3: CSVELGKTGFEQYF
DNA: TGCAGCGTTGAGTTGGGCAAGACAGGGTTCGAGCAGTACTTC

J: TRBJ1-3
D: .
V: TRBV10-3
size: many
CDR3: CAISSGSGNTIYF
DNA: TGTGCCATCAGTTCCGGCTCTGGAAACACCATATATTTT

J: TRBJ2-7
D: TRBD2
V: TRBV24-1
size: .
CDR3: CATSDPREGLYEQYF
DNA: TGTGCCACCAGTGATCCGCGGGAGGGCCTTTACGAGCAGTACTTC

J: TRBJ2-2
D: TRBD1
V: TRBV24-1
size: many
CDR3: CATSDWTGSGNTGELFF
DNA: TGTGCCACCAGTGATTGGACAGGTTCGGGAAACACCGGGGAGCTGTTTTTT

J: TRBJ1-1
D: .
V: TRBV2
size: many
CDR3: CAREGGRGASPEAFF
DNA: TGTGCGAGAGAGGGTGGGCGGGGAGCCTCCCCAGAAGCTTTCTTT

J: TRBJ2-3
D: .
V: TRBV7-8
size: many
CDR3: CASSLPRRDTQYF
DNA: TGTGCCAGCAGCTTACCTAGGAGAGATACGCAGTATTTT

J: TRBJ2-3
D: .
V: TRBV2
size: many
CDR3: CASSTSTDTQYF
DNA: TGTGCCAGCAGTACCAGCACAGATACGCAGTATTTT

J: TRBJ1-4
D: TRBD1
V: TRBV7-9
size: many
CDR3: CASSPGQGVEKLFF
DNA: TGTGCCAGCAGCCCAGGACAGGGGGTTGAAAAACTGTTTTTT

J: TRBJ1-1
D: .
V: TRBV12-3/TRBV12-4
size: many
CDR3: CASSLPNTNRKAFF
DNA: TGTGCCAGCAGTTTGCCCAACACCAACAGAAAAGCTTTCTTT

J: TRBJ1-5
D: .
V: TRBV11-2
size: many
CDR3: CASSHWALSNQPQHF
DNA: TGTGCCAGCAGCCACTGGGCACTAAGCAATCAGCCCCAGCATTTT

J: TRBJ2-3
D: .
V: TRBV24-1
size: many
CDR3: CATSDSTDTQYF
DNA: TGTGCCACCAGTGACAGCACAGATACGCAGTATTTT

J: TRBJ1-1
D: .
V: TRBV29-1
size: .
CDR3: CSVDSGGWEGMNTEAFF
DNA: TGCAGCGTTGATAGTGGGGGTTGGGAGGGGATGAACACTGAAGCTTTCTTT

J: TRBJ1-5
D: TRBD1
V: TRBV28
size: many
CDR3: CASSLTGTGYNQPQHF
DNA: TGTGCCAGCAGTTTAACCGGGACAGGGTACAATCAGCCCCAGCATTTT

J: TRBJ2-1
D: .
V: TRBV5-1
size: many
CDR3: CASSLSDSTDEQFF
DNA: TGCGCCAGCAGCTTGAGCGACAGTACCGATGAGCAGTTCTTC

J: TRBJ2-5
D: .
V: TRBV27
size: many
CDR3: CASSLSYSLGPPQTQYF
DNA: TGTGCCAGCAGTTTATCGTATTCTCTAGGGCCACCCCAGACCCAGTACTTC

J: TRBJ2-1
D: TRBD2
V: TRBV7-9
size: many
CDR3: CASSQRGGPPDEQFF
DNA: TGTGCCAGCAGCCAAAGGGGAGGGCCCCCCGATGAGCAGTTCTTC

J: TRBJ2-2
D: .
V: TRBV19
size: many
CDR3: CASSPRKGSGRFTGELFF
DNA: TGTGCCAGTAGTCCTCGCAAAGGGTCCGGGCGGTTTACCGGGGAGCTGTTTTTT